Included here is one T cell receptor beta chain sequence, with context. The antigen remains unidentified. The data were obtained in a study of identical twins. The study's findings and limits: Excess sharing by twins proved weaker in beta out-of-frame sequences.

In germline, CDR1 is DFQATT, CDR2 SNEGSKA (reference sequence). Trimming pared 2 bases from V and 11 bases from J, leaving 10 bases between. This CDR3 is 11 amino acids long. A universal primer site arose from template switching, and cDNA bore unique molecular identifiers. TCRdb reanalysed the 5' RACE reads using MiXCR and keeps one entry per CDR3 protein. Of 1.5 million to 2 million distinct CDR3 sequences in the sample, around 29% are singletons; the top ten hold 0.25% to 0.3%. The donor group consisted entirely of healthy Caucasians. The TCR sequence derives from a newborn girl in good health. Sequenced material: cord blood. V gene TRBV20-1 combines with J gene TRBJ1-5; no clear D gene. The CDR3 is CSARLGWAQHF. The CDR3 coding sequence is TGCAGTGCTAGACTAGGGTGGGCCCAGCATTTT.